The present T cell receptor (beta chain) was sequenced within a study of blood T cell repertoires in COVID-19. At the level of the study: Acute and convalescent COVID-19 samples came from the United States, Italy and Spain. The analysed material was cDNA or gDNA that came from T cells, B-cell-depleted T cells, or PBMCs.

The method was immunoSEQ multiplex PCR; TCRdb's version includes in-frame clones alone and lacks a portion of them. The sample records a few hundred thousand clones, approximately 89% being singletons. Seattle cases were enrolled at active infection and followed longitudinally. Germline CDR1 reads DFQATT; CDR2 reads SNEGSKA (reference sequence). The CDR3 runs 18 residues. Trimming removed 3 bases from V and 0 bases from J, with 20 bases in between. This receptor was obtained from a woman aged 55 to 70 with COVID-19, enrolled during active disease. Material: peripheral blood. The rearrangement links TRBV20-1 to TRBJ1-4, with unresolved D. CDR3 nucleotides: TGCAGTGCTAGTGGCCAGCCTGAACACTATGCAACTAATGAAAAACTGTTTTTT. This codes for CSASGQPEHYATNEKLFF.